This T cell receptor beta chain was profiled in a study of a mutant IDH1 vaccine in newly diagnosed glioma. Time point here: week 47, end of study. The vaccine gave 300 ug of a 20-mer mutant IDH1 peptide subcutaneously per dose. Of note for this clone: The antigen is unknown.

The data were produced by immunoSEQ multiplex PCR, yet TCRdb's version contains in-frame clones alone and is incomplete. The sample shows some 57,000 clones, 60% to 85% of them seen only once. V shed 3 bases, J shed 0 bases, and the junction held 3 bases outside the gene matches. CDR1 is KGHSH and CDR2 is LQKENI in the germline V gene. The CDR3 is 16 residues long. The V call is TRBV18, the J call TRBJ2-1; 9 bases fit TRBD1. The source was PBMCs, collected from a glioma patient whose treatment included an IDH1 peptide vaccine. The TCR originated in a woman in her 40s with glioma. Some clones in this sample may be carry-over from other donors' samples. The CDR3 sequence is CASSPRDRVSYNEQFF. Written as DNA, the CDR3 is TGTGCCAGCTCACCGAGGGACAGGGTCTCCTACAATGAGCAGTTCTTC.